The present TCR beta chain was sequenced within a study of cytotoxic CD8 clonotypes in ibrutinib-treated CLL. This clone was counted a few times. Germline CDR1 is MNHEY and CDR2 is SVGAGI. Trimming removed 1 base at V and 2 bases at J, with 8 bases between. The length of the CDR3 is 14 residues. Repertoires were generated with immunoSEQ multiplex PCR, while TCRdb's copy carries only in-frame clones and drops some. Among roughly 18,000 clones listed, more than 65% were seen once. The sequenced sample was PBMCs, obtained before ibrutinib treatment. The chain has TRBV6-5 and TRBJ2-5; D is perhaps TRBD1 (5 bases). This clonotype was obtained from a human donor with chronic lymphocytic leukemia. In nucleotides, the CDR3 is TGTGCCAGCAGTTACTATTCAGGGCAAGAGACCCAGTACTTC. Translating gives CASSYYSGQETQYF.